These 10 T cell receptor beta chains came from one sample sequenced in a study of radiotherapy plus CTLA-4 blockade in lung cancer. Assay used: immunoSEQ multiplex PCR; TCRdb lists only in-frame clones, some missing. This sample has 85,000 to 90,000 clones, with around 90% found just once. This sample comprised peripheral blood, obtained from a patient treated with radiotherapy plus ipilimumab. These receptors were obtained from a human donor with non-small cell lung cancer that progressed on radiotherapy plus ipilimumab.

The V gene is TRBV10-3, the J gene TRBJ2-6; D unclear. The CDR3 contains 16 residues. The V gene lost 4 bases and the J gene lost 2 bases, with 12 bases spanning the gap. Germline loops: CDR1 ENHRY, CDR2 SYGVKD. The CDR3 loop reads CAISGQYHTGANVLTF. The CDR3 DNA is TGTGCCATCAGTGGCCAGTACCATACTGGGGCCAACGTCCTGACTTTC.

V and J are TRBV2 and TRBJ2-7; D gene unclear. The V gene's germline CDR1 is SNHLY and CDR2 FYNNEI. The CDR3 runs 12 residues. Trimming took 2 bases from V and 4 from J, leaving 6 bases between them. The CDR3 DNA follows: TGTGCCAGCAGTGAACAAGTTTACGAGCAGTACTTC. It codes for CASSEQVYEQYF.

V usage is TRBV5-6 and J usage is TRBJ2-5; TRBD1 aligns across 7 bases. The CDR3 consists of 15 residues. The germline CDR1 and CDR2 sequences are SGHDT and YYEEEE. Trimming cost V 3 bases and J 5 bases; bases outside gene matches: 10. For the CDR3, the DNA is TGTGCCAGCAGCTACGACAGGGTATTATTGGAGACCCAGTACTTC. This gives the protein CASSYDRVLLETQYF.

This CDR3 is CASSGGGHRNTFTDTQYF. The DNA of the CDR3 is TGTGCCAGCAGTGGGGGAGGGCACCGCAATACCTTCACAGATACGCAGTATTTT. This chain links TRBV2 with TRBJ2-3; TRBD2 matches at 7 bases. CDR1 SNHLY and CDR2 FYNNEI come from the germline V gene. The CDR3 totals 18 residues. V gave up 4 bases and J gave up 2 bases; unmatched junction bases: 15.

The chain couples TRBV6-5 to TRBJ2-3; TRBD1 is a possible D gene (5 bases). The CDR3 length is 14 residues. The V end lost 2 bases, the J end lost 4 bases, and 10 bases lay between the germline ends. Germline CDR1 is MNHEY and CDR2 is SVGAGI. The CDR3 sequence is CASSYGSGPDTQYF. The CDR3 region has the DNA TGTGCCAGCAGTTACGGGTCAGGGCCAGATACGCAGTATTTT.

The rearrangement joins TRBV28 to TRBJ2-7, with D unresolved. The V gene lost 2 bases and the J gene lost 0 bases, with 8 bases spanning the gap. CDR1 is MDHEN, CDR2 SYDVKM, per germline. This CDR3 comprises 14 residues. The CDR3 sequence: CASSLPGGSYEQYF. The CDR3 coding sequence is TGTGCCAGCAGTTTACCCGGCGGCTCCTACGAGCAGTACTTC.

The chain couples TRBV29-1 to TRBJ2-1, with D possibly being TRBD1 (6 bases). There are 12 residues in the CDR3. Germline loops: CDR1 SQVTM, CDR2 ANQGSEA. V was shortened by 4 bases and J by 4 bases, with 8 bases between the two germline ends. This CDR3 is CSVGTGYNEQFF. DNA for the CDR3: TGCAGCGTTGGAACAGGGTACAATGAGCAGTTCTTC.

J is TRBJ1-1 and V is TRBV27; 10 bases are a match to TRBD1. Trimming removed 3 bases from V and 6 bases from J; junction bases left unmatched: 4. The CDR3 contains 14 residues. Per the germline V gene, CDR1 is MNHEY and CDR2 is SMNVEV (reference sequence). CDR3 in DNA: TGTGCCAGCAGTTTGACAGGGGGCCTCTCTGAAGCTTTCTTT. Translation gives CASSLTGGLSEAFF.

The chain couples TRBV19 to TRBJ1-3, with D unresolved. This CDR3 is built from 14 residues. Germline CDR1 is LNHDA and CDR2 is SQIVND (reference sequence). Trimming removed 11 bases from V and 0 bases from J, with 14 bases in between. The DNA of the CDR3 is TGTGCCTCCTCCGAGTCGAGCTCTGGAAACACCATATATTTT. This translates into CASSESSSGNTIYF. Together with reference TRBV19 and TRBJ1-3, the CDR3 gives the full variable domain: DGGITQSPKYLFRKEGQNVTLSCEQNLNHDAMYWYRQDPGQGLRLIYYSQIVNDFQKGDIAEGYSVSREKKESFPLTVTSAQKNPTAFYLCASSESSSGNTIYFGEGSWLTVV.

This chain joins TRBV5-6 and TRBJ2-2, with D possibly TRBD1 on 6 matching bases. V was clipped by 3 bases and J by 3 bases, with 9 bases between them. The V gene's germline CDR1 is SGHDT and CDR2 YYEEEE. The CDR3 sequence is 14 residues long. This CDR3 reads CASSYRVDTGELFF. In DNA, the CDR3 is TGTGCCAGCAGCTACAGGGTGGACACCGGGGAGCTGTTTTTT.